This TCR beta chain was documented in a study of prognosis after radiotherapy for stage I lung cancer. The CDR3 runs to 15 residues. Germline V gene data show CDR1 as SGHRS and CDR2 as YFSETQ. Trimming removed 2 bases from V and 2 bases from J, with 14 bases in between. Two-round multiplex PCR amplified TCR beta CDR3 from genomic DNA. TRBV and TRBJ genes each had their own specific primers in first-round PCR. One entry per CDR3 protein, called by TCRdb with MiXCR from the multiplex PCR reads. The table lists about 24,000 distinct CDR3 sequences, approximately 40% of them singletons. Within the sample, this clonotype is medium-sized.

The rearrangement joins TRBV5-1 to TRBJ2-7; weak D call: TRBD1 (6 bases). Source: PBMCs, taken before or after stereotactic body radiation therapy (not recorded which). The sequence was obtained from a donor older than 45 with non-small cell lung cancer. Written as DNA, the CDR3 is TGCGCCAGCAGCTTACTGGGGCAGGGGACCTACGAGCAGTACTTC. This sequence encodes CASSLLGQGTYEQYF.